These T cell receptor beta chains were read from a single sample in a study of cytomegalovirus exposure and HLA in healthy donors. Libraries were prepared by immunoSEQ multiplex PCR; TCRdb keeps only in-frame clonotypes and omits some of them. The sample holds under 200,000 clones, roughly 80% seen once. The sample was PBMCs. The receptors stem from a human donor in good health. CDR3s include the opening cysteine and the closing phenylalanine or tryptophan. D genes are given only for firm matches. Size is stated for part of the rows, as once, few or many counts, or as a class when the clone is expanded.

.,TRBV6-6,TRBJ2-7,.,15,TGTGCCAGCACGATGAGGGGGAATGGGGCATACGAGCAGTACTTC,CASTMRGNGAYEQYF
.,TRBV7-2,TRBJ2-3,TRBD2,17,TGTGCCAGCAGCGGGACTAGCGGGGGTTTAGTGGTGGATACGCAGTATTTT,CASSGTSGGLVVDTQYF
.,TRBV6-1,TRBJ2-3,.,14,TGTGCCAGCAGTCACAGGACAGAACCAATTACGCAGTATTTT,CASSHRTEPITQYF
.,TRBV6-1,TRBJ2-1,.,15,TGTGCCAGCAGTGAACGGGGGGCCCCCTACAATGAGCAGTTCTTC,CASSERGAPYNEQFF
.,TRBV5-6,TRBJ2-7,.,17,TGTGCCAGCAGCTTGGGGATCGGAAATAGCTTTCGTCGCGAGCAGTACTTC,CASSLGIGNSFRREQYF
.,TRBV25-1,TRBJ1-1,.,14,TGTGCCAGCCGCCTCCAGGGATGGGACACTGAAGCTTTCTTT,CASRLQGWDTEAFF
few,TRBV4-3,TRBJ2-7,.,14,TGCGCCAGCAGCCAAGGAACAGGGAGATACGAGCAGTACTTC,CASSQGTGRYEQYF
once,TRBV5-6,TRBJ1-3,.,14,TGTGCCAGCTACTCTCTTTCCCCGCAGGACACCATATATTTT,CASYSLSPQDTIYF
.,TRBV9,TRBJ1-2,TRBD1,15,TGTGCCAGCAGCGTAGGTAGGACAGGTGACTATGGCTACACCTTC,CASSVGRTGDYGYTF
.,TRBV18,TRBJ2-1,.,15,TGTGCCAGCTCACCGAAAGGGGGGGACTACAATGAGCAGTTCTTC,CASSPKGGDYNEQFF
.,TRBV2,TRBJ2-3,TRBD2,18,TGTGCCAGCAGGGGTAGCGGGGGGACCTTTCCTAGCACAGATACGCAGTATTTT,CASRGSGGTFPSTDTQYF